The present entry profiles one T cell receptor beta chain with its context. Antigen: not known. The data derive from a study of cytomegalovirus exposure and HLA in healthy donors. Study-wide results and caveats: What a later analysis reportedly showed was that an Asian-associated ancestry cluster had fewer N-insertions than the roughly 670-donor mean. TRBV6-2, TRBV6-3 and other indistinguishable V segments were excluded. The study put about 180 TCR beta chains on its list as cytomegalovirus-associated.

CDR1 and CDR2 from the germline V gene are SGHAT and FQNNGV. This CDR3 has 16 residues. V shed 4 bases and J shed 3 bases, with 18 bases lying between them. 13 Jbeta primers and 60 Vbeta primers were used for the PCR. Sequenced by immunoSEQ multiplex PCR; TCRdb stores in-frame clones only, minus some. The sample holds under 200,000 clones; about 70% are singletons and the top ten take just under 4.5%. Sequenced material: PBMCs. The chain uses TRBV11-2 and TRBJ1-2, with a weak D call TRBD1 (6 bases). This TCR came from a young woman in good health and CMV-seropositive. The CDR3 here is CASSSSPGGRDYGYTF. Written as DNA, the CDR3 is TGTGCCAGCAGCTCGAGCCCGGGGGGGCGCGACTATGGCTACACCTTC.